The entry that follows covers one TCR beta chain sequence. The data were obtained in a study of blood T cell repertoires in COVID-19. In the study overall: Samples taken during acute and convalescent COVID-19 were collected in the United States, Italy and Spain. PBMCs, B-cell-depleted T cells, or T cells provided the cDNA or gDNA that made up the material.

Authors' processing steps: Amplification with reference gene primers provided the estimates of nucleated cell counts. Sequencing used immunoSEQ multiplex PCR; TCRdb keeps in-frame clones, though not all of them. The V and J calls and the clone size are those of that table, but D and trimming were determined from the DNA. The sample contains approximately 200,000 clones, about 90% of which appear only once. There are 20 residues in the CDR3. This rearrangement joins TRBV21-1 to TRBJ1-4. TRBV21-1 corresponds to a pseudogene. This sequence originates from a woman aged 55-69 years with acute or convalescent COVID-19. The sequencing sample was made of peripheral blood. The CDR3 sequence: CASSKVELPKEWGGDEKLFF. In nucleotides, the CDR3 is TGTGCCAGCAGCAAAGTGGAGTTGCCCAAAGAATGGGGGGGAGATGAAAAACTGTTTTTT.